The entry below gives a single T cell receptor beta chain sequence along with its context. The antigen is undetermined. This record belongs to a study of shared clonotypes between healthy human individuals. About the research overall: Three plates were used per donor for CD4 naive, three for CD4 memory, two for CD8 naive and one for CD8 memory. The study's findings and limits: Of the naive CD4 clonotypes, around 5.2% were shared across a handful of donors. Although depth was large, rarefaction showed that sequencing of the sorted subsets was incomplete. Naive subsets generally had larger estimated richness than memory subsets.

Repertoires were generated with immunoSEQ multiplex PCR, while TCRdb's copy carries only in-frame clones and drops some. The sample has 980,000 or so clones; over 60% are singletons. The germline V and J ends were trimmed by 4 bases and 5 bases, with 15 bases remaining between them. Germline values: CDR1 SGHTA, CDR2 FQGNSA. CDR3 length: 15 amino acids. Sample: memory CD4+ T cells sorted from blood. The subset: CD45RA-negative fraction. This TCR was recovered from a young man in good health. The chain links TRBV7-2 to TRBJ2-4, with D tentatively TRBD1 or TRBD2 (6 bases each). In nucleotides, the CDR3 is TGTGCCAGCAGCTCGCTCGGAGGGGGACAAAACATTCAGTACTTC. This encodes CASSSLGGGQNIQYF.